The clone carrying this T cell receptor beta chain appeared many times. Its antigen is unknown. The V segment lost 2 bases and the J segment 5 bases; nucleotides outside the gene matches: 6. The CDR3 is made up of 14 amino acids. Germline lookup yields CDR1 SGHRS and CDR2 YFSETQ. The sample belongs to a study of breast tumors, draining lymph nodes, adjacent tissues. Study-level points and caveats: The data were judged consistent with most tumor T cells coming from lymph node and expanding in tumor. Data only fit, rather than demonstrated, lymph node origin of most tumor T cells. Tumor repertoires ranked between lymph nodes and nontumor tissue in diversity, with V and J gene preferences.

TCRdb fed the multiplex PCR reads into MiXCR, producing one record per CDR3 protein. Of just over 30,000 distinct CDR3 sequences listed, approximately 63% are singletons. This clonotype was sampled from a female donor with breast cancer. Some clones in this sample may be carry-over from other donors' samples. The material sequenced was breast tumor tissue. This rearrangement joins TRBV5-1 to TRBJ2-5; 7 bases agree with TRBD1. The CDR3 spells CASSLRQGGETQYF. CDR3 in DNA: TGCGCCAGCAGCTTACGACAGGGCGGTGAGACCCAGTACTTC.